This T cell receptor beta chain emerged from a study of T cell changes during pregnancy in multiple sclerosis. Between the trimmed V and J ends, which lost 3 bases and 1 base, there was a span of 9 bases. Germline V gives CDR1 MRHNA, CDR2 SNTAGT. The CDR3 length is 14 residues. TCRdb's copy holds only in-frame clones and misses some; the assay was immunoSEQ multiplex PCR. The sample has approximately 68,000 clones, roughly 89% seen once. The sample consisted of peripheral blood, taken in the third trimester of pregnancy. The genes are TRBV6-4 and TRBJ1-2; tentative D call: TRBD1 (5 bases). The clonotype was recovered from a female donor in good health, enrolled as a control in a pregnancy study. For the CDR3, the DNA is TGTGCCAGCAGTGAAGGGGCGAATAACTATGGCTACACCTTC. It is translated as CASSEGANNYGYTF.